The 7 T cell receptor beta chains listed next were all sequenced from one sample in a study of neurological immune-mediated disorders. TCRdb used MiXCR to reprocess the 5' RACE reads, holding one entry per CDR3 protein. The sample has about 52,000 distinct CDR3 sequences, more than 3% seen once. Input material: PBMCs. All receptors come from a man aged 30 to 39 with multiple sclerosis.

This clonotype appeared many times. This sequence joins TRBV15 and TRBJ2-3; D may be TRBD1 (7 bases). Germline assignment: CDR1 LNHNV and CDR2 YYDKDF (reference sequence). This CDR3 is built from 13 residues. V lost 3 bases and J lost 6, with 10 bases in between. The CDR3 loop reads CATSSRGVDTQYF. As DNA, the CDR3 is TGTGCCACCAGCAGCAGGGGGGTCGATACGCAGTATTTT.

This clonotype was observed many times. This chain uses TRBV24-1 with TRBJ2-3; D remains unclear. CDR1 and CDR2 (germline): KGHDR, SFDVKD. The CDR3 has 14 amino acids. V lost 4 bases and J lost 2, with 9 bases in between. In DNA form, the CDR3 reads TGTGCCACCAGTGACACAACACACACAGATACGCAGTATTTT. It specifies CATSDTTHTDTQYF.

This clonotype was counted at least ten times. The chain uses TRBV7-8 and TRBJ2-5; D unclear. CDR3 size: 11 residues. Germline values: CDR1 SGHVS, CDR2 FQNEAQ. Trimming left V 3 bases short and J 3 bases short, with 2 bases between. The DNA for the CDR3 is TGTGCCAGCAGCTTTAAAGAGACCCAGTACTTC. Residues: CASSFKETQYF.

Many counts were recorded for this clonotype. The V and J genes are TRBV10-3 and TRBJ2-1; either TRBD1 or TRBD2 may supply D (5 bases each). Between the trimmed V and J ends, which lost 7 bases and 1 base, there was a span of 14 bases. The CDR3 sequence is 15 residues long. Germline-derived CDR1 and CDR2 are ENHRY and SYGVKD. The CDR3: CAIKDAGRSYNEQFF. The CDR3 coding sequence is TGTGCCATCAAAGACGCAGGGAGATCCTACAATGAGCAGTTCTTC.

This clonotype was detected many times. The V call is TRBV5-1, the J call TRBJ2-1; 7 bases match TRBD2. The trim removed 1 base at V and 6 bases at J, leaving 10 bases unmatched. In germline, CDR1 is SGHRS, CDR2 YFSETQ. The CDR3 has 16 residues. The CDR3 DNA is TGCGCCAGCAGCTTGTTGGGTGTGGGGGAGGGCAATGAGCAGTTCTTC. The encoded protein is CASSLLGVGEGNEQFF.

This clonotype occurred many times. The gene calls are TRBV7-2 and TRBJ2-1; 7 bases are a match to TRBD2. This CDR3 contains 15 residues. CDR1 SGHTA and CDR2 FQGNSA come from the germline V gene. J gave up 9 bases and V 8 bases, and 16 bases lay outside the gene matches. CDR3 protein: CASPPWGRAGVEQFF. The CDR3 DNA is TGTGCCAGCCCACCTTGGGGGAGGGCTGGTGTTGAGCAGTTCTTC.

At least ten counts were recorded for this clonotype. J is TRBJ2-5 and V is TRBV29-1, with 10 bases lining up with TRBD1. The length of the CDR3 is 12 residues. Per the germline V gene, CDR1 is SQVTM and CDR2 is ANQGSEA. The V and J ends lost 7 bases and 5 bases, in that order; junction bases with no gene match: 4. CDR3 DNA sequence: TGCAGCGCACGGACAGGGGGGGAGACCCAGTACTTC. Its protein product is CSARTGGETQYF.